Sequencing of this T cell receptor (beta chain) was carried out in a study of blood T cell repertoires in COVID-19. The overall study: Samples representing acute and convalescent COVID-19 were sourced from the United States, Italy and Spain.

Assay used: immunoSEQ multiplex PCR; TCRdb lists only in-frame clones, some missing. The table includes more than 400,000 clones, approximately 86% detected once. This CDR3 spans 21 amino acids. Participant age was about 18 to 95 years, and participants resided in fewer than 30 US areas. The TCR originated in a woman between 18 and 30 years old who had recovered from COVID-19. V is TRBV21-1 and J is TRBJ1-6; the D call TRBD1 from the table was never checked on the DNA. TRBV21-1 is termed a pseudogene. The sequencing sample was made of PBMCs or T cells enriched from blood (not recorded which). CDR3 DNA: TGTGCCAGCAGCCCCAGGGGACCCGGGGCCTCAAGAGGTCAAAGAAATTCACCCCTCCACTTT. Its translation is CASSPRGPGASRGQRNSPLHF.